This T cell receptor beta chain was captured in a study of T cell repertoires in aging, cancer and after chemotherapy. Across the study: Repeat sampling of healthy donors over several months to years showed clear clonal overlap. Roughly 9.3 million TCR reads made up the full dataset.

Trimming pared 0 bases from V and 5 bases from J, leaving 14 bases between. CDR1 SGHRS and CDR2 YFSETQ come from the germline V gene. This CDR3 spans 16 amino acids. Multiplex touch-down PCR with TRB-A/B primers amplified rearranged V-D-J TRB sequences. TCRdb re-called the multiplex PCR reads with MiXCR, one entry per CDR3 protein. The data show about 9,400 distinct CDR3 sequences, with roughly two fifths seen just once and 3.5% to 4% held by the top ten. TCR beta rearrangements were amplified from peripheral blood genomic DNA. This TCR came from a human donor in good health. The source material was blood. The V and J genes are TRBV5-1 and TRBJ2-2; D remains unclear. In DNA form, the CDR3 reads TGCGCCAGCAGCTTGGACTCCCGGGTCCGGACCGGGGAGCTGTTTTTT. It translates to CASSLDSRVRTGELFF.